This entry describes one TCR beta chain. Its specificity is unknown. A clone one base away is much larger, so this may be a read error. Time point specified: persistent/refractory GD, antithyroid drugs over 5 years with positive TRAb. PBMCs were the source of the RNA used for TCR sequencing. By American Thyroid Association guidelines, Graves' disease was diagnosed in the cohort. The data originate from a study of regulatory T cells in long-lasting Graves disease. Study at large: Over-5-year antithyroid drug use with positive TSH receptor antibodies defined persistent Graves' disease in the study. Study-wide points: Among samples with persistent disease, TRBV28, TRBJ1-2 and TRBJ2-5 were favored. Persistent Graves' patients showed a TCR diversity that was lower than that of newly diagnosed ones.

Construction of the TCR beta libraries employed iRepertoire HTBI primers in conjunction with Arm-PCR of CDR3 regions. Each CDR3 protein is one row after TCRdb ran MiXCR on the multiplex PCR reads. Of 300,000 to 400,000 distinct CDR3 sequences in the sample, around 20% were seen once. CDR3 length: 15 amino acids. Trimming cost V 0 bases and J 7 bases, with 15 bases left between them. Germline CDR1 LGHDT, CDR2 YNNKEL (reference sequence). This chain uses TRBV3-1 with TRBJ1-2; TRBD1 might be the D (5 bases). The clonotype originates from a female donor with Graves disease. This sample comprised peripheral blood mononuclear cells (PBMCs), obtained when the disease was refractory, from a patient treated with antithyroid drugs. CDR3 in amino acids: CASSQESRAGSGYTF. The CDR3 coding sequence is TGTGCCAGCAGCCAAGAATCCCGGGCAGGGTCTGGCTACACCTTC. Based on the CDR3 plus reference TRBV3-1 and TRBJ1-2, the full variable domain is DTAVSQTPKYLVTQMGNDKSIKCEQNLGHDTMYWYKQDSKKFLKIMFSYNNKELIINETVPNRFSPKSPDKAHLNLHINSLELGDSAVYFCASSQESRAGSGYTFGSGTRLTVV.